In this sample, the clone carrying this TCR beta chain turned up once. The antigen remains undetermined. Unmatched junction bases numbered 2, after V lost 4 bases and J lost 4 bases. The CDR3 extends over 12 amino acids. Germline CDR1 is SQVTM and CDR2 is ANQGSEA. This record belongs to a study of T cell responses to AZD1222 COVID-19 vaccine. Study-level findings and limits: The study found Spike-specific TCR breadth and depth rose after two AZD1222 doses. Repertoire sampling was restricted to post-peak T cell response timepoints. Along spike, vaccine-associated CD4 TCRs were found throughout, with dominance at 160-218 and 743-854. Only 5 to 7 individuals given AZD1222 were seropositive at baseline.

Assay used: immunoSEQ multiplex PCR; TCRdb lists only in-frame clones, some missing. The repertoire holds about 120,000 clones, roughly 88% seen once, with around 3.5% in the top ten. This chain joins TRBV29-1 and TRBJ2-5, with 8 bases fitting TRBD2. The TCR comes from an adult in good health. The sequenced sample was peripheral blood, obtained on day 0 of AZD1222 vaccination. The CDR3 loop is CSVVRGGETQYF. The DNA for the CDR3 is TGCAGCGTTGTACGGGGGGGAGAGACCCAGTACTTC.